This record concerns one TCR beta chain sequence. Its antigen remains unidentified. This CDR3 contains 14 residues. Looked up from germline, CDR1 is SGHRS and CDR2 is YFSETQ. Trimming shortened V by 0 bases and J by 1 base, and 7 bases separated the two germline ends. The data belong to a study of T cell responses to AZD1222 COVID-19 vaccine. Sequencing used immunoSEQ multiplex PCR; TCRdb keeps in-frame clones, though not all of them. The repertoire holds 150,000 or so clones, with roughly 89% as singletons. Overall study findings and caveats: Within unmutated variant regions lay the reported targets of nearly half of spike-specific TCRs.

V gene TRBV5-1 combines with J gene TRBJ1-1; weak D call: TRBD1 (5 bases). The starting material was peripheral blood, obtained on day 0 of AZD1222 vaccination. The clonotype was recovered from an adult in good health. The CDR3 loop is CASSLVGQNTEAFF. DNA of the CDR3: TGCGCCAGCAGCTTGGTTGGACAGAACACTGAAGCTTTCTTT.